The present T cell receptor (beta chain) was sequenced within a study of T cells after posttransplantation cyclophosphamide. General study findings and limits: Later post-transplant blood repertoires were often dominated by donor CD8+ memory clones. Tissue-infiltrating T cells from skin or gut overlapped little with blood T cells.

The related graft donor's blood sample was taken on the day of bone marrow donation. For this clone: The target antigen is unknown.

Generated by immunoSEQ multiplex PCR, the TCRdb table keeps only in-frame clones and is missing some. The sample holds thousands of clones, over 75% seen once. Sequenced: CD8+ T cells sorted from PBMCs. The receptor's source is a woman aged 45-65 years in good health and a related stem cell transplant donor.

The CDR3 DNA is TGTGCCACCAGCGGATATCTAGCGGGGGACATGAGCTCCTACAATGAGCAGTTCTTC. It encodes CATSGYLAGDMSSYNEQFF. This chain connects TRBV15 to TRBJ2-1, with 10 bases fitting TRBD2. Germline V gene lookup returns CDR1 LNHNV and CDR2 YYDKDF (reference sequence). Losses at the gene ends were 5 bases for V and 0 bases for J; bases not matched to a gene: 13. CDR3 length: 19 amino acids.